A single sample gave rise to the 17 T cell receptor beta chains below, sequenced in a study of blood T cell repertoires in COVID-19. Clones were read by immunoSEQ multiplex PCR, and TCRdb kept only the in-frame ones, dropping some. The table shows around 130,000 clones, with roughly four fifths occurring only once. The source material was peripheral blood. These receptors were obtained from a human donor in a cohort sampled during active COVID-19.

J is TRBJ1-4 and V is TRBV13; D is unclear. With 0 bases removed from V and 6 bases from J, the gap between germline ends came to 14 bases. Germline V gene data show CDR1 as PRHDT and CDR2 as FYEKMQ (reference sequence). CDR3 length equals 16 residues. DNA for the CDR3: TGTGCCAGCAGCTTAGGCCCCGGCAGAGCGGATGAAAAACTGTTTTTT. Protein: CASSLGPGRADEKLFF.

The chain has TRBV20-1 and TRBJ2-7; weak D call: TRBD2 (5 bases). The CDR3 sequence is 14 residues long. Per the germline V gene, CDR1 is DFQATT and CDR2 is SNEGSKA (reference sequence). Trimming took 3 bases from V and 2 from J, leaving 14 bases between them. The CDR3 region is CSASYSGNPYEQYF. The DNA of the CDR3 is TGCAGTGCTAGTTACTCGGGGAACCCCTACGAGCAGTACTTC.

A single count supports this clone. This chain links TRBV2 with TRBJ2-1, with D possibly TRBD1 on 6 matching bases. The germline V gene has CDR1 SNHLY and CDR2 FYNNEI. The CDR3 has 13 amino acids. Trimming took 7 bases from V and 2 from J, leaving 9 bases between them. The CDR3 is CASKQGPYNEQFF. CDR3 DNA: TGTGCCAGCAAACAGGGACCCTACAATGAGCAGTTCTTC.

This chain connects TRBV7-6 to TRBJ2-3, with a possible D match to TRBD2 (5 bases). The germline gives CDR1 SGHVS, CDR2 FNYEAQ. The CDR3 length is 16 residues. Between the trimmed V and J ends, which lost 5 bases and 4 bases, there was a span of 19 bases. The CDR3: CASSQPRALGADTQYF. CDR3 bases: TGTGCCAGCAGCCAACCCCGGGCCTTGGGAGCAGATACGCAGTATTTT. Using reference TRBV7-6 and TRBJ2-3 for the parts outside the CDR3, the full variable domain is GAGVSQSPRYKVTKRGQDVALRCDPISGHVSLYWYRQALGQGPEFLTYFNYEAQQDKSGLPNDRFSAERPEGSISTLTIQRTEQRDSAMYRCASSQPRALGADTQYFGPGTRLTVL.

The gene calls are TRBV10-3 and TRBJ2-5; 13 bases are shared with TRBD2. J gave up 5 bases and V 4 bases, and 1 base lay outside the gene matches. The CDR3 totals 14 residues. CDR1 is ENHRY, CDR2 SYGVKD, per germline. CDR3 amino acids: CAISGTSGGETQYF. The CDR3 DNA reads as TGTGCCATCAGTGGGACTAGCGGGGGTGAGACCCAGTACTTC.

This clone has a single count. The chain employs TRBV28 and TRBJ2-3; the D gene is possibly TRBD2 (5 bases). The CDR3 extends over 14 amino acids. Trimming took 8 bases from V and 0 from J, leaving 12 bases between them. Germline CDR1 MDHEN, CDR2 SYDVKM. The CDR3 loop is CASSRSGSTDTQYF. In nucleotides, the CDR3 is TGTGCCAGCTCCCGGAGCGGAAGCACAGATACGCAGTATTTT.

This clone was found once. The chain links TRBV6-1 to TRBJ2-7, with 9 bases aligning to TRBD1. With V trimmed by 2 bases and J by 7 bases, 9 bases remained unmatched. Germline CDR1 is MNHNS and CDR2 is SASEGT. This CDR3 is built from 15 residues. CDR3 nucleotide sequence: TGTGCCAGCAGTGAAACCCGGGACAGGGCTCGAGAGCAGTACTTC. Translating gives CASSETRDRAREQYF.

The CDR3 sequence: CASSQDRKGRGPNTEAFF. In nucleotides, the CDR3 is TGCGCCAGCAGCCAAGATAGGAAGGGAAGGGGGCCGAACACTGAAGCTTTCTTT. J is TRBJ1-1 and V is TRBV4-3; TRBD1 matches 7 bases. Germline lookup yields CDR1 LGHNA and CDR2 YSLEER. The J segment lost 1 base and the V segment lost 0 bases, leaving 11 bases of the junction unmatched. The CDR3 runs to 18 residues.

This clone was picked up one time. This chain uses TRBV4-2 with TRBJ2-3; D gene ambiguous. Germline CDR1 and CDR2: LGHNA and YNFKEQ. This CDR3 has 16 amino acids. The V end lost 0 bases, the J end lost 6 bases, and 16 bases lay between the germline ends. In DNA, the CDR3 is TGTGCCAGCAGCCAAGATCGGGTGGCTGCGACGGATACGCAGTATTTT. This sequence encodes CASSQDRVAATDTQYF.

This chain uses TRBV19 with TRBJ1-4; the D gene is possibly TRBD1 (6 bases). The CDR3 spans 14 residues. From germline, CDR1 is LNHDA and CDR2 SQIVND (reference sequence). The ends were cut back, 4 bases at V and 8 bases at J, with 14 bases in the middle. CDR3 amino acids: CASSSQGRGEKLFF. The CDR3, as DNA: TGTGCCAGTAGTAGCCAGGGGCGAGGAGAAAAACTGTTTTTT.

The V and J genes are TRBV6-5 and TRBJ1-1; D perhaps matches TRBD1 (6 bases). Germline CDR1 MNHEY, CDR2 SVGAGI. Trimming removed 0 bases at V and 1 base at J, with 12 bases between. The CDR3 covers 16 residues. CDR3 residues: CASSYSTTGTNTEAFF. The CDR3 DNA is TGTGCCAGCAGTTACTCGACCACAGGGACGAACACTGAAGCTTTCTTT.

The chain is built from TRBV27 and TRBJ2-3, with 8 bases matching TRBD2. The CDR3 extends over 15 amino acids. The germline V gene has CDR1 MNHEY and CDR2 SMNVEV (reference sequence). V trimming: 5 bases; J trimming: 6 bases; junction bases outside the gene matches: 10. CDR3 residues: CASSPLTGGHDTQYF. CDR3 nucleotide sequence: TGTGCCAGCAGTCCCCTAACGGGGGGGCACGATACGCAGTATTTT.

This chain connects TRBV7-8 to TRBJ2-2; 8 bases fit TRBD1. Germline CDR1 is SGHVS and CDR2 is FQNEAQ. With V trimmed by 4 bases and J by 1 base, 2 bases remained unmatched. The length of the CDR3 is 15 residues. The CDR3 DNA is TGTGCCAGCAGCTGGACAGGGATGAACACCGGGGAGCTGTTTTTT. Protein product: CASSWTGMNTGELFF.

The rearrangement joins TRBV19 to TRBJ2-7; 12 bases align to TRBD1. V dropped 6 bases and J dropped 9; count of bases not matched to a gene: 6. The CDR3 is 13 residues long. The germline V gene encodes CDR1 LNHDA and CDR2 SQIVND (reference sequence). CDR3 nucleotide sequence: TGTGCCAGTAGACCAGGGACAGGGGGCGTGCAGTACTTC. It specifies CASRPGTGGVQYF.

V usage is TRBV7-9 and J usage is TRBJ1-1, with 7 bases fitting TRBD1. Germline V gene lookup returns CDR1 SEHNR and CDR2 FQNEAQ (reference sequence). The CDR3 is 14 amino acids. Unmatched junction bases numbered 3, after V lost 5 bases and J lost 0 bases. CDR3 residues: CASSQDRVNTEAFF. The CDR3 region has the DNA TGTGCCAGCAGCCAAGACAGGGTGAACACTGAAGCTTTCTTT.

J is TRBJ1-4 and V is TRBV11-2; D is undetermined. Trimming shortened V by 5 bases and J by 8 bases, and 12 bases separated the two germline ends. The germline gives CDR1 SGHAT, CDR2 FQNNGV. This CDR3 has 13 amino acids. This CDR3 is CASSLQPAEKLFF. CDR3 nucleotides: TGTGCCAGCAGCCTGCAACCCGCGGAAAAACTGTTTTTT.

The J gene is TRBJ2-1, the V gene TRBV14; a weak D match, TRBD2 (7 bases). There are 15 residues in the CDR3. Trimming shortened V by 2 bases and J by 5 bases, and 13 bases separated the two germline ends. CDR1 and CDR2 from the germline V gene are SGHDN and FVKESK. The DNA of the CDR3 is TGTGCCAGCAGCCAACTTTCGGGGGGCCACAATGAGCAGTTCTTC. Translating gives CASSQLSGGHNEQFF.